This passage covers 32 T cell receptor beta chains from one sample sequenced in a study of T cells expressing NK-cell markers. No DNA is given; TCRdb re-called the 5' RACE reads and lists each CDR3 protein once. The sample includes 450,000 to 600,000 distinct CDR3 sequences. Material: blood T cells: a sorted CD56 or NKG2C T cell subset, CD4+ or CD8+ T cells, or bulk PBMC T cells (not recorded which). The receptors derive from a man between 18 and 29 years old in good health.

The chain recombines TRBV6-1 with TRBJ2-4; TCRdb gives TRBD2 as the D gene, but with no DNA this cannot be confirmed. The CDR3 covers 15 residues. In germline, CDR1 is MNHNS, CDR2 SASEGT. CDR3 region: CASSDKIVGKNIQYF.

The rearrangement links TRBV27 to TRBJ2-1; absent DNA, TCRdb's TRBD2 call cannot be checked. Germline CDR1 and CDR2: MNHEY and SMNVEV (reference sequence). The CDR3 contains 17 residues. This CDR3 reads CASSRRIAGGPSSEQFF.

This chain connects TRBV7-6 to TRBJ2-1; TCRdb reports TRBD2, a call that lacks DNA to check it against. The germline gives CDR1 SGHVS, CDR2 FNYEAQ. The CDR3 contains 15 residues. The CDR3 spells CASSLVVTSGGEQFF. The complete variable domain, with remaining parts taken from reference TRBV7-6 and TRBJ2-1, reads GAGVSQSPRYKVTKRGQDVALRCDPISGHVSLYWYRQALGQGPEFLTYFNYEAQQDKSGLPNDRFSAERPEGSISTLTIQRTEQRDSAMYRCASSLVVTSGGEQFFGPGTRLTVL.

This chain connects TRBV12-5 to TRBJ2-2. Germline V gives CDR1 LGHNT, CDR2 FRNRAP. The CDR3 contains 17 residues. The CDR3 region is CASGLVLDDANTGELFF.

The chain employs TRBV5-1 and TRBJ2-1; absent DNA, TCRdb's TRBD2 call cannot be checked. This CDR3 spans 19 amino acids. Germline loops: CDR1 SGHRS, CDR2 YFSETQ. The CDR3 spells CASSHQGLAGRPSYNEQFF.

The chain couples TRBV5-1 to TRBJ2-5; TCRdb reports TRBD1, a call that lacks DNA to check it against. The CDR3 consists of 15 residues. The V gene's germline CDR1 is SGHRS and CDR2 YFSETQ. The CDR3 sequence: CASSLAEGGYETQYF.

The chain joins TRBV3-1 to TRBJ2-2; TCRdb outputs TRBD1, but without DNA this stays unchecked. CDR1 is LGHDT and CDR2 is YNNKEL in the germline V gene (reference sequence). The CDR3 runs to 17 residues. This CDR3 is CASSQRDRVRVTGELFF.

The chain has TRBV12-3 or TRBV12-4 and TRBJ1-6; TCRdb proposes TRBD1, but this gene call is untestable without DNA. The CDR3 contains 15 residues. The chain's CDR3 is CASRQTGSIDSPLHF.

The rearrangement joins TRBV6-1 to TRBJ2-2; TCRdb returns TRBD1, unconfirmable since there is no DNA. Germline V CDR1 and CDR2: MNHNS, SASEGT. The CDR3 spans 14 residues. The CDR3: CASHGTYNTGELFF.

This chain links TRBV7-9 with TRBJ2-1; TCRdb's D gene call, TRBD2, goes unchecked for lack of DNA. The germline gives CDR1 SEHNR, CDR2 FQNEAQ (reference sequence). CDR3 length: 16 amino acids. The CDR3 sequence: CASRTPAGYSYNEQFF.

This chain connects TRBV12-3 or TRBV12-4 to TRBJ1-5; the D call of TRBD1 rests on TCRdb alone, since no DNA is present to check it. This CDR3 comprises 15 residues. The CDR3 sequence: CASSRTAGVNQPQHF.

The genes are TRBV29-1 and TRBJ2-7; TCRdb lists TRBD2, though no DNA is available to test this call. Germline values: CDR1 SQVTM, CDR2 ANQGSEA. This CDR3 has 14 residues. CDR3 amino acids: CSVAALDSSYEQYF.

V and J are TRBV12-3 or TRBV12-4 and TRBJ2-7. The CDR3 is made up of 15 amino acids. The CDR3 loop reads CASSLAVGQIGEQYF.

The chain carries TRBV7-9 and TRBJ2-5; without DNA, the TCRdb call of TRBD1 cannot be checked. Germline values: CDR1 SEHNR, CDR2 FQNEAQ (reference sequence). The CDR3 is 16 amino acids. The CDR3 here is CASRSLGTVEGSTQYF.

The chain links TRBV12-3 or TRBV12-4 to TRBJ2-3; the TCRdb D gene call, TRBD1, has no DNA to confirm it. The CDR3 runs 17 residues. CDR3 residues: CASSFPDGILVTDTQYF.

CDR3: CASSYSGTLAELFF. The chain carries TRBV6-2 or TRBV6-3 and TRBJ2-2. There are 14 residues in the CDR3. The V gene's germline CDR1 is MNHEY and CDR2 SVGEGT.

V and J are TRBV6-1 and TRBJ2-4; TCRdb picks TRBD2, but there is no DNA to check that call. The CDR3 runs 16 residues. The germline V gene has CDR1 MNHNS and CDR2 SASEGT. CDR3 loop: CASSPTSGLAKNIQYF.

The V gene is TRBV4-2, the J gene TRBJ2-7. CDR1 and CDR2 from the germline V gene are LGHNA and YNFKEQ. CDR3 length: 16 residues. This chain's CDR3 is CASSQEPHPGSYEQYF.

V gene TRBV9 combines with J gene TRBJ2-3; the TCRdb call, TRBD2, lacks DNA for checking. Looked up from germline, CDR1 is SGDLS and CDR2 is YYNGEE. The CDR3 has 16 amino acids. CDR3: CAGTQLAGGITDTQYF. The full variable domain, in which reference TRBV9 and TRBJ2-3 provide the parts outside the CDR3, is DSGVTQTPKHLITATGQRVTLRCSPRSGDLSVYWYQQSLDQGLQFLIQYYNGEERAKGNILERFSAQQFPDLHSELNLSSLELGDSALYFCAGTQLAGGITDTQYFGPGTRLTVL.

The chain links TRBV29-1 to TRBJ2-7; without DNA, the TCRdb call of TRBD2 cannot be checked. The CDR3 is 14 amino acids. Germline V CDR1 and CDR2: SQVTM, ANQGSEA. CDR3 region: CSVGGSGRDYEQYF.

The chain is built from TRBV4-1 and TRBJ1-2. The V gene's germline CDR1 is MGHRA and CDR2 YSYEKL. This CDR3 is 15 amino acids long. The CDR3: CASSQSGDRDYGYTF.

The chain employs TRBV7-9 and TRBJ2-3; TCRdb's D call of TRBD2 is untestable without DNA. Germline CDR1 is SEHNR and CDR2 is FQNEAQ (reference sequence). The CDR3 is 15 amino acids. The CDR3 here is CATQRGLAAADTQYF.

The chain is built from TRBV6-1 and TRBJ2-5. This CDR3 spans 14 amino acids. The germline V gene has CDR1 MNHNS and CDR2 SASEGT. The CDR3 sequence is CASSEAGFQETQYF.

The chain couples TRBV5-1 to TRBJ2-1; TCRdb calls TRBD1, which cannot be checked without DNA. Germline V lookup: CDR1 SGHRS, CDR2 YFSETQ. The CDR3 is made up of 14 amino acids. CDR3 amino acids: CASQLPGNYNEQFF.

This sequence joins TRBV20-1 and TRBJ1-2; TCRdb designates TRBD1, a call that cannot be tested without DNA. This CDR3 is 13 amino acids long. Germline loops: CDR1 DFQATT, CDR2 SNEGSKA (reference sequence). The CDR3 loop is CSAPATGASGYTF.

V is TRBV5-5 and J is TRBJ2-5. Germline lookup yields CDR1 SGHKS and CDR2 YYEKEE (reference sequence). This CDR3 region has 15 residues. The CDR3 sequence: CASRWSFLPGETQYF.

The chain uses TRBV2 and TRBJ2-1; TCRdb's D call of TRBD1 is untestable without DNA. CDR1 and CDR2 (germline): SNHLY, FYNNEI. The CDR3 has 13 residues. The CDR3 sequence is CASSEIRGNEQFF.

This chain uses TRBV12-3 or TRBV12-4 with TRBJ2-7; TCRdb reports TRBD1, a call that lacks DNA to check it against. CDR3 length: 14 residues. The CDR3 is CASSFVGQGDEQYF.

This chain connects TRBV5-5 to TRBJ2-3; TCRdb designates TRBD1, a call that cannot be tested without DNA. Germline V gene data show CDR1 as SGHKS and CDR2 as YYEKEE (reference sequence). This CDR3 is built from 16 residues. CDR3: CASSLPDRARTDTQYF. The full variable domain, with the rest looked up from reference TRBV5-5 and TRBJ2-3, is DAGVTQSPTHLIKTRGQQVTLRCSPISGHKSVSWYQQVLGQGPQFIFQYYEKEERGRGNFPDRFSARQFPNYSSELNVNALLLGDSALYLCASSLPDRARTDTQYFGPGTRLTVL.

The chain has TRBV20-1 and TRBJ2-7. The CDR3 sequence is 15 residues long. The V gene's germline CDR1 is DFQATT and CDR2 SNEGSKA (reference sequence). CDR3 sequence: CSASIAAGASYEQYF.

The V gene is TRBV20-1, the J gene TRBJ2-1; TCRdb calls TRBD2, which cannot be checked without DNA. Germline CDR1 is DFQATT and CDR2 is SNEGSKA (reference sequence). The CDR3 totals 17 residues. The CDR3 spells CSARGGTSGRLHNEQFF.

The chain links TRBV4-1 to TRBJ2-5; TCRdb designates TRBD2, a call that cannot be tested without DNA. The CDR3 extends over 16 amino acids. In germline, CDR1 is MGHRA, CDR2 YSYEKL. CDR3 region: CASSQGRTSGQETQYF.